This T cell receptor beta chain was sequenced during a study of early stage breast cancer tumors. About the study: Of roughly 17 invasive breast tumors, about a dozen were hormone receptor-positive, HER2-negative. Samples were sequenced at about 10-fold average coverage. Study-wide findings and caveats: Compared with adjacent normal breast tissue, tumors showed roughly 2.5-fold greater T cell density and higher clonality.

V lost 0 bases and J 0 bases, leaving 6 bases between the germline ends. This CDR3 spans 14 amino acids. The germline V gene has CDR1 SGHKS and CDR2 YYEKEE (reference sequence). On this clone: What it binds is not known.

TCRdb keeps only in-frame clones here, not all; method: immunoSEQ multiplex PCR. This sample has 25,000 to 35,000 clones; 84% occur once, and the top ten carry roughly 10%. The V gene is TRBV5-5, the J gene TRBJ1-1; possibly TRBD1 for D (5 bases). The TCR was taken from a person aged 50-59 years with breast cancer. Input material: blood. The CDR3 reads CASSLGQMNTEAFF. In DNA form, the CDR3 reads TGTGCCAGCAGCTTGGGACAGATGAACACTGAAGCTTTCTTT.